A single sample is the source of the 26 T cell receptor beta chains below, sequenced in a study of cytomegalovirus exposure and HLA in healthy donors. 13 Jbeta primers and 60 Vbeta primers were used for the PCR. Measured with immunoSEQ multiplex PCR; TCRdb has only the in-frame clones, and not every one. The sample includes fewer than 200,000 clones, around 80% seen only once; the top ten take around 6.7%. The sequenced sample consisted of PBMCs. The origin of the receptors is a young woman in good health and CMV-seropositive.

This chain uses TRBV4-3 with TRBJ2-1; D may be TRBD1 (5 bases). CDR3 length: 14 amino acids. Germline-derived CDR1 and CDR2 are LGHNA and YSLEER. V lost 1 base, J lost 3 bases, and 7 bases lay in between. CDR3 coding DNA: TGCGCCAGCAGCCAAGGAAGGGGCTACAATGAGCAGTTCTTC. It yields the protein CASSQGRGYNEQFF.

V is TRBV7-3 and J is TRBJ1-1; 7 nucleotides agree with TRBD1. Germline assignment: CDR1 SGHTA and CDR2 FQGTGA. The CDR3 spans 16 residues. Trimming at V came to 4 bases and at J to 5 bases, leaving 13 bases not matched to a gene. CDR3 loop: CASSSPGGRGKTEAFF. CDR3 DNA sequence: TGTGCCAGCAGCTCACCAGGGGGACGGGGGAAGACTGAAGCTTTCTTT. The complete variable domain, with remaining parts taken from reference TRBV7-3 and TRBJ1-1, reads GAGVSQTPSNKVTEKGKYVELRCDPISGHTALYWYRQSLGQGPEFLIYFQGTGAADDSGLPNDRFFAVRPEGSVSTLKIQRTERGDSAVYLCASSSPGGRGKTEAFFGQGTRLTVV.

This chain uses TRBV30 with TRBJ2-7; 8 nucleotides agree with TRBD2. Germline CDR1 GTSNPN, CDR2 SVGIG (reference sequence). Trimming cost V 3 bases and J 2 bases; bases outside gene matches: 3. The CDR3 is 13 residues long. The chain's CDR3 is CAWRIAGTYEQYF. Here the CDR3 DNA reads TGTGCCTGGAGAATAGCGGGGACCTACGAGCAGTACTTC.

The CDR3 region has the DNA TGTGCCAGCAGCTTGTGGGGGGGCAGCGCTAATCAGCCCCAGCATTTT. Translation gives CASSLWGGSANQPQHF. The rearrangement joins TRBV5-4 to TRBJ1-5; a possible D gene is TRBD1 (6 bases). The CDR3 consists of 16 residues. Germline V gene lookup returns CDR1 SGHNT and CDR2 YYREEE (reference sequence). V was shortened by 1 base and J by 4 bases, with 15 bases between the two germline ends.

This clone was seen more than once but under ten times. CDR3 region: CASSSPRTGGSDTQYF. In DNA form, the CDR3 reads TGTGCCAGCAGCTCACCTCGGACAGGGGGCTCAGATACGCAGTATTTT. The V call is TRBV9, the J call TRBJ2-3; 11 bases align to TRBD1. The trim removed 4 bases at V and 4 bases at J, leaving 8 bases unmatched. The V gene's germline CDR1 is SGDLS and CDR2 YYNGEE. This CDR3 region has 16 residues. Looking up the rest from reference TRBV9 and TRBJ2-3 gives the full variable domain: DSGVTQTPKHLITATGQRVTLRCSPRSGDLSVYWYQQSLDQGLQFLIQYYNGEERAKGNILERFSAQQFPDLHSELNLSSLELGDSALYFCASSSPRTGGSDTQYFGPGTRLTVL.

The chain uses TRBV27 and TRBJ2-7, with a possible D match to TRBD2 (6 bases). V lost 11 bases and J lost 1, with 15 bases in between. This CDR3 has 13 amino acids. In germline, CDR1 is MNHEY, CDR2 SMNVEV (reference sequence). The CDR3 nucleotides are TGTGCCCGCACTCCGGGGGTTTCCTACGAGCAGTACTTC. It encodes CARTPGVSYEQYF.

The V call is TRBV7-3, the J call TRBJ2-3; a possible D gene is TRBD2 (6 bases). The CDR3 totals 13 residues. V dropped 4 bases and J dropped 12 bases, with 17 bases sitting between them. CDR1 SGHTA and CDR2 FQGTGA come from the germline V gene. The CDR3 DNA reads TGTGCCAGCAGCTCACGTGACGGGGGTGCTCAGTATTTT. Translated: CASSSRDGGAQYF.

A few counts support this clone. The chain couples TRBV19 to TRBJ1-5; weak D call: TRBD1 (5 bases). Germline loops: CDR1 LNHDA, CDR2 SQIVND (reference sequence). V shed 3 bases and J shed 5 bases, with 23 bases lying between them. There are 18 residues in the CDR3. CDR3 in DNA: TGTGCCAGTAGTATGATCCAGGGTAGAAGTCCGGTGGATCAGCCCCAGCATTTT. It specifies CASSMIQGRSPVDQPQHF.

This clone has a handful of counts. This chain links TRBV19 with TRBJ1-5; TRBD1 matches 9 bases. The ends lost 4 bases at V and 6 bases at J; junction bases unmatched: 13. The length of the CDR3 is 17 residues. Germline values: CDR1 LNHDA, CDR2 SQIVND (reference sequence). CDR3 protein: CASSKGTGFRSGQPQHF. The CDR3 coding sequence is TGTGCCAGTAGTAAGGGGACAGGGTTCCGGTCTGGTCAGCCCCAGCATTTT.

To note about this clone: Other nucleotide sequences from this sample produce the same CDR3. The V call is TRBV27, the J call TRBJ1-2; the match to TRBD1 covers 8 bases. The germline V gene has CDR1 MNHEY and CDR2 SMNVEV (reference sequence). CDR3 length equals 14 residues. After removal of 5 bases from V and 13 bases from J, the junction contained 15 bases not matched to a gene. CDR3 region: CASSLRQGPLGLTF. DNA for the CDR3: TGTGCCAGCAGTCTTCGACAGGGGCCTCTTGGCCTCACCTTC.

The J gene is TRBJ2-3, the V gene TRBV7-8; 7 bases fit TRBD2. Germline-derived CDR1 and CDR2 are SGHVS and FQNEAQ. CDR3 length: 16 amino acids. V gave up 6 bases and J gave up 0 bases; unmatched junction bases: 9. CDR3: CASSPLGGGSTDTQYF. The CDR3 DNA reads as TGTGCCAGCAGTCCCCTGGGCGGGGGTAGCACAGATACGCAGTATTTT.

This clone was detected only a few times. V and J are TRBV5-5 and TRBJ1-2; TRBD1 might be the D (6 bases). Germline loops: CDR1 SGHKS, CDR2 YYEKEE (reference sequence). CDR3 length: 14 amino acids. V was pared by 3 bases and J by 3 bases, with 12 bases between. The CDR3 spells CASSSSQGYYGYTF. CDR3 DNA: TGTGCCAGCAGCTCGTCACAGGGTTACTATGGCTACACCTTC.

The chain has TRBV6-5 and TRBJ2-1; TRBD2 agrees at 8 bases. V was pared by 4 bases and J by 2 bases, with 7 bases of the junction left unmatched. From germline, CDR1 is MNHEY and CDR2 SVGAGI. There are 16 residues in the CDR3. The CDR3 sequence: CASSFSTSGPYNEQFF. Written as DNA, the CDR3 is TGTGCCAGCAGTTTTTCCACTAGCGGTCCCTACAATGAGCAGTTCTTC.

This chain connects TRBV6-6 to TRBJ2-1, with D possibly matching TRBD2 (7 bases). V was clipped by 4 bases and J by 9 bases, with 16 bases between them. The germline V gene encodes CDR1 MNHNY and CDR2 SVGAGI (reference sequence). The CDR3 is 14 residues long. The CDR3 DNA reads as TGTGCCAGCAGTTTTGGGGGGGGGCGGGCTGAGCAGTTCTTC. It codes for CASSFGGGRAEQFF.

The chain carries TRBV29-1 and TRBJ1-2; possibly TRBD1 for D (5 bases). The CDR3 runs to 14 residues. Trimming took 4 bases from V and 8 from J, leaving 20 bases between them. Per the germline V gene, CDR1 is SQVTM and CDR2 is ANQGSEA. This CDR3 is CSVADPGRVGGYTF. CDR3 sequence (DNA): TGCAGCGTTGCGGATCCTGGCAGGGTTGGCGGCTACACCTTC. The full variable domain, in which reference TRBV29-1 and TRBJ1-2 provide the parts outside the CDR3, is SAVISQKPSRDICQRGTSLTIQCQVDSQVTMMFWYRQQPGQSLTLIATANQGSEATYESGFVIDKFPISRPNLTFSTLTVSNMSPEDSSIYLCSVADPGRVGGYTFGSGTRLTVV.

This clone was picked up a small number of times. The chain combines TRBV5-1 with TRBJ2-2; unclear D gene. V was clipped by 4 bases and J by 4 bases, with 17 bases between them. The CDR3 sequence is 16 residues long. Germline loops: CDR1 SGHRS, CDR2 YFSETQ. CDR3 nucleotide sequence: TGCGCCAGCAGCCCCGATGCGAGGTTTAGCACCGGGGAGCTGTTTTTT. As protein: CASSPDARFSTGELFF.

The chain combines TRBV30 with TRBJ1-4; D remains unclear. CDR1 is GTSNPN and CDR2 is SVGIG in the germline V gene (reference sequence). The ends were cut back, 2 bases at V and 4 bases at J, with 8 bases in the middle. The CDR3 totals 13 residues. In DNA, the CDR3 is TGTGCCTGGAGTAGAACAGATAATGAAAAACTGTTTTTT. It translates to CAWSRTDNEKLFF.

This chain joins TRBV18 and TRBJ1-4; unclear D gene. V lost 3 bases to trimming and J lost 7 bases, with 9 bases between them. This CDR3 contains 13 residues. CDR1 and CDR2 (germline): KGHSH, LQKENI. The CDR3 sequence: CASSPYAGEKLFF. The DNA for the CDR3 is TGTGCCAGCTCACCCTATGCGGGTGAAAAACTGTTTTTT.

This chain joins TRBV7-8 and TRBJ1-6; the match to TRBD1 covers 8 bases. The germline V gene has CDR1 SGHVS and CDR2 FQNEAQ. This CDR3 is built from 14 residues. V trimming: 9 bases; J trimming: 9 bases; junction bases outside the gene matches: 10. In DNA form, the CDR3 reads TGTGCCAGTGGTGCAGGGGGCCCAGTTTCACCCCTCCACTTT. Its translation is CASGAGGPVSPLHF.

Here the CDR3 DNA reads TGTGCCAGCAGCAAATCGATGGCGGGGGGGCTGGGAGATACGCAGTATTTT. This translates into CASSKSMAGGLGDTQYF. The rearrangement links TRBV7-8 to TRBJ2-3; 9 nucleotides agree with TRBD2. CDR3 length: 17 amino acids. The germline V gene encodes CDR1 SGHVS and CDR2 FQNEAQ. Trimming at V came to 5 bases and at J to 5 bases, leaving 14 bases not matched to a gene. Together with reference TRBV7-8 and TRBJ2-3, the CDR3 gives the full variable domain: GAGVSQSPRYKVAKRGQDVALRCDPISGHVSLFWYQQALGQGPEFLTYFQNEAQLDKSGLPSDRFFAERPEGSVSTLKIQRTQQEDSAVYLCASSKSMAGGLGDTQYFGPGTRLTVL.

The V call is TRBV7-2, the J call TRBJ2-2; TRBD1 is a possible D gene (6 bases). The CDR3 extends over 13 amino acids. Between the trimmed V and J ends, which lost 5 bases and 14 bases, there was a span of 18 bases. CDR1 and CDR2 (germline): SGHTA, FQGNSA. CDR3 sequence (DNA): TGTGCCAGCAGCCCTACATTTCCGGGACACCTGTTTTTT. Translating it yields CASSPTFPGHLFF.

The V gene is TRBV6-1, the J gene TRBJ1-3; D uncertain. The CDR3 consists of 15 residues. Looked up from germline, CDR1 is MNHNS and CDR2 is SASEGT. V was shortened by 8 bases and J by 0 bases, with 14 bases between the two germline ends. The CDR3 DNA reads TGTGCCAGCTCCCGGGAATTAGGCTCTGGAAACACCATATATTTT. As protein: CASSRELGSGNTIYF.

V usage is TRBV4-3 and J usage is TRBJ2-5; the match to TRBD1 covers 8 bases. Germline lookup yields CDR1 LGHNA and CDR2 YSLEER. This CDR3 comprises 15 residues. With 4 bases clipped from V and 2 bases from J, the junction kept 6 bases outside the gene matches. CDR3 nucleotides: TGCGCCAGCAGCCTGACAGGGGTGGCTCAAGAGACCCAGTACTTC. Translated: CASSLTGVAQETQYF.

The rearrangement links TRBV4-1 to TRBJ2-5, with 8 nucleotides matching TRBD1. The trim removed 1 base at V and 9 bases at J, leaving 22 bases unmatched. Germline lookup yields CDR1 MGHRA and CDR2 YSYEKL. There are 19 residues in the CDR3. CDR3 amino acids: CASSQGGRLGQGNNEAQYF. The CDR3 coding sequence is TGCGCCAGCAGCCAAGGTGGCCGATTAGGACAGGGTAACAACGAGGCCCAGTACTTC.

The chain carries TRBV7-8 and TRBJ1-2; 7 bases map to TRBD1. The J segment lost 0 bases and the V segment lost 5 bases, leaving 9 bases of the junction unmatched. There are 16 residues in the CDR3. Germline CDR1 and CDR2: SGHVS and FQNEAQ. This chain's CDR3 is CASSQGQPEANYGYTF. The CDR3 DNA reads as TGTGCCAGCAGCCAGGGACAGCCAGAAGCTAACTATGGCTACACCTTC. Drawing the rest from reference TRBV7-8 and TRBJ1-2, the complete variable domain is GAGVSQSPRYKVAKRGQDVALRCDPISGHVSLFWYQQALGQGPEFLTYFQNEAQLDKSGLPSDRFFAERPEGSVSTLKIQRTQQEDSAVYLCASSQGQPEANYGYTFGSGTRLTVV.

The chain carries TRBV2 and TRBJ2-2, with TRBD2 matching over 8 bases. The germline gives CDR1 SNHLY, CDR2 FYNNEI. This CDR3 is built from 16 residues. Losses at the gene ends were 4 bases for V and 3 bases for J; bases not matched to a gene: 7. The CDR3 region has the DNA TGTGCCAGCAGTGGGGCGGGGGGCGTGGACACCGGGGAGCTGTTTTTT. The encoded protein is CASSGAGGVDTGELFF.